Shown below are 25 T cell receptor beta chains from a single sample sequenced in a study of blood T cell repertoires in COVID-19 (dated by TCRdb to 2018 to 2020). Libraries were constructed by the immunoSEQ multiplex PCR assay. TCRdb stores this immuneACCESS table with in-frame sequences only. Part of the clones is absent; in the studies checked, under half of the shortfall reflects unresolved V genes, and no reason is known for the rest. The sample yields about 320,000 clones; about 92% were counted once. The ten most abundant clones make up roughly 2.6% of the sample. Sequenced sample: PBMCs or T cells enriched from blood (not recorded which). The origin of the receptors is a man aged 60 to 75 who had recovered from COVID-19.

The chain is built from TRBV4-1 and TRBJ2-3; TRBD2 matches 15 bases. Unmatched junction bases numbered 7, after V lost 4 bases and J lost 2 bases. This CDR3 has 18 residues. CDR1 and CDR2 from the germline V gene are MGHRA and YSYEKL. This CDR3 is CASSPGLAGGSSTDTQYF. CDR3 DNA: TGCGCCAGCAGCCCGGGACTAGCGGGGGGATCTTCCACAGATACGCAGTATTTT.

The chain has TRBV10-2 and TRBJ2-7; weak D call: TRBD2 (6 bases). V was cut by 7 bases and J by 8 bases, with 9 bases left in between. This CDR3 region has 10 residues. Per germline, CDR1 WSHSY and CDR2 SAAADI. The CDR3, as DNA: TGCGCCAGCAACCTAGCGAAGCAGTACTTC. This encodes CASNLAKQYF.

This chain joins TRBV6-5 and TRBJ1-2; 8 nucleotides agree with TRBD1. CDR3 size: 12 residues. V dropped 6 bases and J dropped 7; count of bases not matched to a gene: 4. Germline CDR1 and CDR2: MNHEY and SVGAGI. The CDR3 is CASRTGEAGYTF. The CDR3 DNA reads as TGTGCCAGCAGGACAGGGGAGGCTGGCTACACCTTC.

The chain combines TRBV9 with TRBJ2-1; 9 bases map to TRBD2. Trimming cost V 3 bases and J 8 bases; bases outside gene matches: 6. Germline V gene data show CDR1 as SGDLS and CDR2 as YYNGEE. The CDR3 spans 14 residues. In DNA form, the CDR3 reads TGTGCCAGCAGCGCAGTCAGCGGGGGGCATGAGCAGTTCTTC. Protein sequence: CASSAVSGGHEQFF.

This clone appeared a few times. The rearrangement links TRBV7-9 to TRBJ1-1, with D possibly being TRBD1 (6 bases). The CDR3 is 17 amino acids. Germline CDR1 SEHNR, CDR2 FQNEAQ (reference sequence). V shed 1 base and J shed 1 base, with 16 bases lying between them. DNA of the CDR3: TGTGCCAGCAGCTTAGTTTTCAACGGACAGAGGAACACTGAAGCTTTCTTT. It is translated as CASSLVFNGQRNTEAFF.

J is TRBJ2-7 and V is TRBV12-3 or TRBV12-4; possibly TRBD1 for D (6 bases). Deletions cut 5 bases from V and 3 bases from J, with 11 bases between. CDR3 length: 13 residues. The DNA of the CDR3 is TGTGCCAGCAGTCTTACAGGGAACTACGAGCAGTACTTC. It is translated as CASSLTGNYEQYF.

For the CDR3, the DNA is TGTGCCAGCAGCTTAGGTGGGACAGGGGGCTCCTACGAGCAGTACTTC. Translation gives CASSLGGTGGSYEQYF. The V gene is TRBV7-2, the J gene TRBJ2-7; 11 bases fit TRBD1. Germline assignment: CDR1 SGHTA and CDR2 FQGNSA. There are 16 residues in the CDR3. V trimming: 1 base; J trimming: 0 bases; junction bases outside the gene matches: 2.

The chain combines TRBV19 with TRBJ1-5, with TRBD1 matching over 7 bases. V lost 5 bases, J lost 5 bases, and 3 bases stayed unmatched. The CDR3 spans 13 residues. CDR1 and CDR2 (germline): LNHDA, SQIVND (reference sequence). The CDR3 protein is CASSRDRYQPQHF. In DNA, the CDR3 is TGTGCCAGTAGTCGGGACAGATATCAGCCCCAGCATTTT. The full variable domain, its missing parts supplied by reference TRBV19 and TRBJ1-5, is DGGITQSPKYLFRKEGQNVTLSCEQNLNHDAMYWYRQDPGQGLRLIYYSQIVNDFQKGDIAEGYSVSREKKESFPLTVTSAQKNPTAFYLCASSRDRYQPQHFGDGTRLSIL.

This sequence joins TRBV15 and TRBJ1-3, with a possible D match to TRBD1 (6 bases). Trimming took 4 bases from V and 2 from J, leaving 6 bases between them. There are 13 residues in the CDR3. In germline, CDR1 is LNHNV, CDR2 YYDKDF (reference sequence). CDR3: CATSTGAGNTIYF. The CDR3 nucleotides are TGTGCCACCAGCACAGGGGCTGGAAACACCATATATTTT.

The CDR3 bases are TGTGCCAGCAGCTTAGGGCTAGCGAGAACCGGGGAGCTGTTTTTT. It is translated as CASSLGLARTGELFF. The V gene is TRBV13, the J gene TRBJ2-2; a possible D gene is TRBD2 (6 bases). The V end lost 0 bases, the J end lost 5 bases, and 10 bases lay between the germline ends. Germline V lookup: CDR1 PRHDT, CDR2 FYEKMQ (reference sequence). This CDR3 has 15 residues.

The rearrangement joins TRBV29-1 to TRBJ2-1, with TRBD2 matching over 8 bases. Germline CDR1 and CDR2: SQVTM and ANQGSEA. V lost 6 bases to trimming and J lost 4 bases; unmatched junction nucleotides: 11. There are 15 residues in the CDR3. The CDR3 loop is CSVGLGLAGYNEQFF. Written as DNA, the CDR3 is TGCAGCGTGGGCCTTGGGCTAGCGGGTTACAATGAGCAGTTCTTC.

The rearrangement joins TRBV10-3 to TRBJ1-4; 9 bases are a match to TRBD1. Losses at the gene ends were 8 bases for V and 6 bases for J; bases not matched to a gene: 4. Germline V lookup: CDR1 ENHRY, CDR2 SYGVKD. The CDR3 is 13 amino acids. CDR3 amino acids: CAIQRDRDEKLFF. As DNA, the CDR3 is TGTGCCATCCAAAGGGACAGGGATGAAAAACTGTTTTTT.

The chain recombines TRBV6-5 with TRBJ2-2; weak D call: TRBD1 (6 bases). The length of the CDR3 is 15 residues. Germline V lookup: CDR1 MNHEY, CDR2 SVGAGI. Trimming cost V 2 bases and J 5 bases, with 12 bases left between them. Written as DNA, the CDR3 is TGTGCCAGCAGTTACGGGGGCCTTCTGACCGGGGAGCTGTTTTTT. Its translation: CASSYGGLLTGELFF.

This chain's CDR3 is CASSQPQGFSSTDTQYF. DNA for the CDR3: TGTGCCAGCAGTCAACCCCAGGGGTTCTCTAGCACAGATACGCAGTATTTT. The chain uses TRBV6-2 or TRBV6-3 and TRBJ2-3, with a weak D call TRBD1 (6 bases). This CDR3 spans 17 amino acids. V dropped 5 bases and J dropped 0 bases, with 18 bases sitting between them. Looked up from germline, CDR1 is MNHEY and CDR2 is SVGEGT.

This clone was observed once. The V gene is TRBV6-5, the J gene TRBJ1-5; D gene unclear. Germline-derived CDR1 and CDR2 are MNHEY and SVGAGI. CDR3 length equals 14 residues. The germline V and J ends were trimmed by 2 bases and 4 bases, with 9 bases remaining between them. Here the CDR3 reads CASSYGPGNQPQHF. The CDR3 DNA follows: TGTGCCAGCAGTTACGGGCCAGGAAATCAGCCCCAGCATTTT.

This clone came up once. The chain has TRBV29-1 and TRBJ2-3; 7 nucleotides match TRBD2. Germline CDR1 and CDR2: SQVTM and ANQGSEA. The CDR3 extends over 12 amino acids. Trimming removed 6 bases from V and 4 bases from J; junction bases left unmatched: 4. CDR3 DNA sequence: TGCAGCGTCCGACTAGCCCCAGATACGCAGTATTTT. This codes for CSVRLAPDTQYF.

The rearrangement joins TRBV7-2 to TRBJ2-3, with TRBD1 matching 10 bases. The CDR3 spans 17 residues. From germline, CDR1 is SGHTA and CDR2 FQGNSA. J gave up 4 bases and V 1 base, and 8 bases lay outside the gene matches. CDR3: CASSLVYLGQGSDTQYF. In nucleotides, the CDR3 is TGTGCCAGCAGCTTAGTGTATTTGGGACAGGGGTCAGATACGCAGTATTTT.

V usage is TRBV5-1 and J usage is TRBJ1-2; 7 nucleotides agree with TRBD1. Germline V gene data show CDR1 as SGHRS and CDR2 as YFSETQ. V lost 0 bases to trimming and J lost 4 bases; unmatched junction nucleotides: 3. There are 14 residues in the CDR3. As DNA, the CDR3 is TGCGCCAGCAGCTTGGCAGGGGGAATCTATGGCTACACCTTC. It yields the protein CASSLAGGIYGYTF.

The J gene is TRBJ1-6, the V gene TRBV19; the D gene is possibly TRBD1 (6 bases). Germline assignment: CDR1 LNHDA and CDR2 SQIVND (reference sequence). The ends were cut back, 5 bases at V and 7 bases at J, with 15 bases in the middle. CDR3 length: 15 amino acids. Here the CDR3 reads CASSFRQEKNSPLHF. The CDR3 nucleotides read TGTGCCAGTAGTTTCCGACAGGAGAAGAATTCACCCCTCCACTTT. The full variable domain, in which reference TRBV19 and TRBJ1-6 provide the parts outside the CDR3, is DGGITQSPKYLFRKEGQNVTLSCEQNLNHDAMYWYRQDPGQGLRLIYYSQIVNDFQKGDIAEGYSVSREKKESFPLTVTSAQKNPTAFYLCASSFRQEKNSPLHFGNGTRLTVT.

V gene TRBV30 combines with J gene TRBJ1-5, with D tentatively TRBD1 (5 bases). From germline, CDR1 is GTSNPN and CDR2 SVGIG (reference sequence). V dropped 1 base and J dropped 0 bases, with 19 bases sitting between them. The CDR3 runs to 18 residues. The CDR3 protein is CAWSDILTATISNQPQHF. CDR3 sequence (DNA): TGTGCCTGGAGTGATATTCTGACAGCGACGATTAGCAATCAGCCCCAGCATTTT.

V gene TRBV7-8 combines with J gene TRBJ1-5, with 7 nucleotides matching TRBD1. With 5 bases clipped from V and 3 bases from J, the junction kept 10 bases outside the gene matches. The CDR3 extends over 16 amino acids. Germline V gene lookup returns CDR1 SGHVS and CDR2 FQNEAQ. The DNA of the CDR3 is TGTGCCAGCAGCCCACGAGACAGGGAATACAATCAGCCCCAGCATTTT. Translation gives CASSPRDREYNQPQHF.

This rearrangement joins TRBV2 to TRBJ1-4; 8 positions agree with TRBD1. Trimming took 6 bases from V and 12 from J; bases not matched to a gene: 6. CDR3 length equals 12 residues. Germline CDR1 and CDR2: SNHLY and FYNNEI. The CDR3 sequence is CASRSDRVELFF. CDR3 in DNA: TGTGCCAGCAGATCGGACAGGGTTGAACTGTTTTTT.

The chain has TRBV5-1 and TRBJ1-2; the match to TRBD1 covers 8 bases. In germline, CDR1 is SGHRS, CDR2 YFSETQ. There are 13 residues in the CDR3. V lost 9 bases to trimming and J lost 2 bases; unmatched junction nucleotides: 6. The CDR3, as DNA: TGCGCCATCCGGACAGGGAAGAACTATGGCTACACCTTC. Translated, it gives CAIRTGKNYGYTF. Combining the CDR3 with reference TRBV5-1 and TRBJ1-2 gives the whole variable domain KAGVTQTPRYLIKTRGQQVTLSCSPISGHRSVSWYQQTPGQGLQFLFEYFSETQRNKGNFPGRFSGRQFSNSRSEMNVSTLELGDSALYLCAIRTGKNYGYTFGSGTRLTVV.

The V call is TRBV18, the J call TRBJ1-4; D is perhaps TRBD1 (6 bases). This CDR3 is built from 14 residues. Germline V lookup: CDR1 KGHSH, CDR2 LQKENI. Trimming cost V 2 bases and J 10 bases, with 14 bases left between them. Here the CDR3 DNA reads TGTGCCAGCTCACCAGATCTGGACAGCACAAAACTGTTTTTT. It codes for CASSPDLDSTKLFF.

The CDR3 reads CASSSDNSNQPQHF. DNA of the CDR3: TGTGCCAGCTCATCGGACAATAGCAATCAGCCCCAGCATTTT. The chain combines TRBV18 with TRBJ1-5; D is possibly TRBD1 (5 bases). This CDR3 is 14 amino acids long. Germline CDR1 and CDR2: KGHSH and LQKENI. Trimming cost V 5 bases and J 0 bases, with 8 bases left between them.